This T cell receptor beta chain comes out of a study of blood T cell repertoires in COVID-19. Assay used: immunoSEQ multiplex PCR; TCRdb lists only in-frame clones, some missing. The table lists tens of thousands of clones, more than 80% of them singletons. Sample: peripheral blood. This TCR came from a human donor in a cohort sampled during active COVID-19.

In DNA form, the CDR3 reads TGTGCCAGCAGTTACTCGACGGGCAGGGCTGTCGGGGAGCTGTTTTTT. Protein product: CASSYSTGRAVGELFF. The rearrangement joins TRBV6-5 to TRBJ2-2; TRBD1 is a possible D gene (5 bases). The V gene's germline CDR1 is MNHEY and CDR2 SVGAGI. The CDR3 covers 16 residues. Trimming stripped 0 bases from V and 7 bases from J, with 15 bases between.